This T cell receptor beta chain comes out of a study of T cells in narcolepsy. TCRdb's copy holds only in-frame clones and misses some; the assay was immunoSEQ multiplex PCR. Counted here are about 30,000 clones, around 83% occurring once; the ten biggest clones make up 2.6%. Study-level points and caveats: In some patient and control memory CD4+ samples, autoreactive clones were absent. Reportedly, autoreactive clonotypes were serially detected in patients' blood but not controls'.

V lost 5 bases and J lost 5; bases outside the gene matches: 8. Germline V CDR1 and CDR2: SGHNT, YENEEA. The CDR3 consists of 14 residues. This clone was seen only a few times. As yet, its antigen is unknown. This sequence joins TRBV11-3 and TRBJ2-7; 8 bases agree with TRBD1. The specimen sequenced was CD45RA- memory CD4+ T cells from PBMCs. The receptor was derived from a human donor with narcolepsy. CDR3 DNA: TGTGCCAGCAGCCAGGGACAGGCTAGTGACGAGCAGTACTTC. Its translation: CASSQGQASDEQYF.